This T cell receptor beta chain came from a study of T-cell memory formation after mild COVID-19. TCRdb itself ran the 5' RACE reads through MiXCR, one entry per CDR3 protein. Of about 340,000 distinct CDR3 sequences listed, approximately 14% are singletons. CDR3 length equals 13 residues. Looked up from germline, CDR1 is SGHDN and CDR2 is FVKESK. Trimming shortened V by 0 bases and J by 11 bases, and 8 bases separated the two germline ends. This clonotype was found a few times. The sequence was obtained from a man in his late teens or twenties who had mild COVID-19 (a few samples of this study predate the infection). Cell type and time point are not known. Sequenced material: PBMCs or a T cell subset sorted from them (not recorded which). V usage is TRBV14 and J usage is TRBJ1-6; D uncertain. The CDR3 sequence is CASSQEIRAPLHF. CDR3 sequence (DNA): TGTGCCAGCAGCCAAGAGATAAGGGCACCCCTCCACTTT.